This T cell receptor beta chain was obtained from a study of early T cells in non-severe SARS-CoV-2 infection. Study results and limitations: CD4 and private specificities were missed by VDJdb matching, which favored anti-spike CD8 responses.

Each CDR3 protein is one row after TCRdb ran MiXCR on the 5' RACE reads. In the table there are around 50,000 distinct CDR3 sequences, over 9.5% of which are singletons. This clonotype was seen many times. Its antigen remains unidentified. CDR3 length: 11 residues. V gave up 3 bases and J gave up 8 bases, with 4 bases separating them. This receptor was obtained from an adult who was a healthcare worker with PCR-confirmed SARS-CoV-2 infection or an uninfected control (not recorded which). This chain connects TRBV12-3 or TRBV12-4 to TRBJ2-2; D unresolved. Sequenced sample: whole blood. The CDR3 nucleotides are TGTGCCAGCAGTTTCGGGGGGGAGCTGTTTTTT. Its translation is CASSFGGELFF.